A selection of T cell receptor beta chains follows, all from one sample in a study of cytomegalovirus exposure and HLA in healthy donors. This table comes from immunoSEQ multiplex PCR, and its TCRdb copy is limited to in-frame clones, with some not included. The top ten hold around 8.3% of the sample, which has under 200,000 clones, roughly 73% seen once. The sequenced sample consisted of PBMCs. These receptors were obtained from a woman in her thirties or forties in good health and CMV-seropositive. The CDR3 runs from the conserved cysteine through the conserved F or W. A D gene is named only where the DNA matches it firmly. Size is omitted from some rows. Given values are once, few, many or a class for expanded clones.

j_call,v_call,clone_size,d_call,cdr3_nt,cdr3_aa
TRBJ2-7,TRBV10-3,.,TRBD1,TGTGCCATCAGGAACGCTGACAGGGGAGGCTACGAGCAGTACTTC,CAIRNADRGGYEQYF
TRBJ2-7,TRBV28,.,.,TGTGCCAGCAGTTTACCCCTAACTAGCTACGAGCAGTACTTC,CASSLPLTSYEQYF
TRBJ1-4,TRBV28,.,.,TGTGCCAGCAATTTTCCAGGGAATGAAAAACTGTTTTTT,CASNFPGNEKLFF
TRBJ2-7,TRBV28,.,TRBD2,TGTGCCAGCAGTTTAAGCGGGGGGCCGATTTACGAGCAGTACTTC,CASSLSGGPIYEQYF
TRBJ1-2,TRBV7-9,.,.,TGTGCCAGCAGGTCCGACAGACGCTATGGCTACACCTTC,CASRSDRRYGYTF
TRBJ1-3,TRBV7-9,.,TRBD1,TGTGCCAGCAGCTTAGCTGGGACAGTCTTCTCTGGAAACACCATATATTTT,CASSLAGTVFSGNTIYF
TRBJ2-1,TRBV4-1,.,TRBD2,TGCGCCAGCAGCCAGGGACTAGCGGGAGAAAATGAGCAGTTCTTC,CASSQGLAGENEQFF
TRBJ2-6,TRBV2,.,TRBD1,TGTGCCAGCAGGGGACAGGGCTCTGGGGCCAACGTCCTGACTTTC,CASRGQGSGANVLTF
TRBJ2-3,TRBV6-1,.,.,TGTGCCAGCAGTGAACAGGGCACAGATACGCAGTATTTT,CASSEQGTDTQYF
TRBJ2-7,TRBV7-8,.,TRBD2,TGTGCCAGCAGCTTAGGGCCGGCGCGGGAGGCCGCCTACGAGCAGTACTTC,CASSLGPAREAAYEQYF
TRBJ2-1,TRBV4-2,.,.,TGTGCCAGCAGCCCCACTTTGTTGTCGCGGGTTGGCGGATACAATGAGCAGTTCTTC,CASSPTLLSRVGGYNEQFF
TRBJ2-2,TRBV2,.,TRBD1,TGTGCCAGCAGTTCCGACAGGGGGCGAGGACAAAACACCGGGGAGCTGTTTTTT,CASSSDRGRGQNTGELFF
TRBJ2-7,TRBV2,once,.,TGTGCCACCCGTTCCCGACAGGTCAACTACGAGCAGTACTTC,CATRSRQVNYEQYF
TRBJ2-5,TRBV30,once,.,TGTGCCTGGAGTGTACGGGGGACCGAGACCCAGTACTTC,CAWSVRGTETQYF
TRBJ1-1,TRBV18,.,.,TGTGCCAGCTCACCTACCCTGACAGAGAACACTGAAGCTTTCTTT,CASSPTLTENTEAFF
TRBJ1-6,TRBV21-1,.,.,TGTGCCAGCAGCAAAAACATCGGGGGTGGGGACGGCCCCCATAATTCACCCCTCCACTTT,CASSKNIGGGDGPHNSPLHF
TRBJ1-1,TRBV11-2,.,TRBD1,TGTGCCAGCAGCTTAGTCGCGGGACAGTCGCCTTGGAATACTGAAGCTTTCTTT,CASSLVAGQSPWNTEAFF
TRBJ1-5,TRBV18,.,.,TGTGCCAGCTCACCAATCAGTGCCTCCCGGCCCCAGCATTTT,CASSPISASRPQHF
TRBJ2-1,TRBV7-2,.,TRBD2,TGTGCCAGCAGCTTAAGGCGGGAGACCTACAATGAGCAGTTCTTC,CASSLRRETYNEQFF
TRBJ2-2,TRBV7-3,.,.,TGTGCCAGCAGCTTATCTGGGGACACGAACACCGGGGAGCTGTTTTTT,CASSLSGDTNTGELFF
TRBJ2-7,TRBV19,.,.,TGTGCCAGTAGTATAGGGTGGGGAGCGGCGTCCTACGAGCAGTACTTC,CASSIGWGAASYEQYF
TRBJ2-3,TRBV7-2,.,TRBD2,TGTGCCAGCAGCTCTAGCGGGAGTCGGACAGATACGCAGTATTTT,CASSSSGSRTDTQYF
TRBJ2-1,TRBV27,.,.,TGTGCCAGCAGTCCCCTCCGAGGGAATGAGCAGTTCTTC,CASSPLRGNEQFF
TRBJ2-3,TRBV27,.,TRBD2,TGTGCCAGCAGGACCCGGGGTAGCGGGAGGTCTGCAGATACGCAGTATTTT,CASRTRGSGRSADTQYF
TRBJ2-3,TRBV7-2,once,TRBD2,TGTGCCAGCAGCTTAGATGGGACTAGCGGTACAGATACGCAGTATTTT,CASSLDGTSGTDTQYF
TRBJ1-6,TRBV2,once,TRBD1,TGTGCCAGCAGTCGACAGGGAGGAAATTCACCCCTCCACTTT,CASSRQGGNSPLHF
TRBJ1-5,TRBV19,.,.,TGTGCCAGTAGTTCAGGAGGGTTTCAGCCCCAGCATTTT,CASSSGGFQPQHF
TRBJ1-3,TRBV29-1,.,.,TGCAGCGCCGCGACAGTGGGAAACACCATATATTTT,CSAATVGNTIYF
TRBJ1-1,TRBV28,.,.,TGTGCCAGCAGGGGGGCAGGGGAGACCACTGAAGCTTTCTTT,CASRGAGETTEAFF
TRBJ2-7,TRBV7-2,.,TRBD1,TGTGCCAGCAGCTTAGGCGGGACACGGGGACAGGCTTACGAGCAGTACTTC,CASSLGGTRGQAYEQYF
TRBJ1-1,TRBV10-2,.,.,TGCGCCAGCAGTGGGGGGGGTAAGTCATCTAACGAAGCTTTCTTT,CASSGGGKSSNEAFF
TRBJ2-3,TRBV5-5,.,.,TGTGCCAGCACCCTCCCCAGCACAGATACGCAGTATTTT,CASTLPSTDTQYF
TRBJ2-1,TRBV7-6,once,TRBD1,TGTGCCAGCAGCTTACACAGGGGCAATAATGAGCAGTTCTTC,CASSLHRGNNEQFF
TRBJ1-4,TRBV5-4,.,.,TGTGCCAGCAACCGCCCGGGACAAAAAGAAAAACTGTTTTTT,CASNRPGQKEKLFF
TRBJ2-6,TRBV28,.,.,TGTGCCAGCAGTTTAGTTACAGGGGCCAACGTCCTGACTTTC,CASSLVTGANVLTF
TRBJ1-3,TRBV7-3,.,TRBD1,TGTGCCAGCAGCGCGACGGGACAGGGAAACACCATATATTTT,CASSATGQGNTIYF
TRBJ2-3,TRBV6-5,.,.,TGTGCCAGCAGTTACGGCCTAGCGTCGCCAGATACGCAGTATTTT,CASSYGLASPDTQYF
TRBJ2-7,TRBV13,few,.,TGTGCCAGCAGCTCACGGGGGTTGGGGCAGGCCTACGAGCAGTACTTC,CASSSRGLGQAYEQYF
TRBJ1-1,TRBV18,.,.,TGTGCCAGCTCACCTGGTGGAGGGGTGAACACTGAAGCTTTCTTT,CASSPGGGVNTEAFF
TRBJ1-4,TRBV7-9,.,.,TGTGCCAGCAGCTTAGGGCAGGATGAAAAACTGTTTTTT,CASSLGQDEKLFF
TRBJ2-2,TRBV30,few,TRBD1,TGTGCCTGGAGGGGGGACAGGTCCACCGGGGAGCTGTTTTTT,CAWRGDRSTGELFF
TRBJ2-3,TRBV6-5,once,TRBD1,TGTGCCAGCAGTTACACAGGGGCTACGCAGTGTTTT,CASSYTGATQCF